These 21 T cell receptor beta chains came from one sample sequenced in a study of T cell responses to AZD1222 COVID-19 vaccine. The method was immunoSEQ multiplex PCR; TCRdb's version includes in-frame clones alone and lacks a portion of them. The sample records 90,000 to 130,000 clones, roughly 86% being singletons. The input for sequencing was peripheral blood, taken on day 0 of AZD1222 vaccination. The receptors come from an adult in good health.

The chain is built from TRBV11-2 and TRBJ2-3; D perhaps matches TRBD2 (6 bases). Germline V gene lookup returns CDR1 SGHAT and CDR2 FQNNGV. This CDR3 comprises 16 residues. V was trimmed by 0 bases and J by 0 bases, leaving 10 bases between them. This chain's CDR3 is CASSLDVGGSTDTQYF. CDR3 bases: TGTGCCAGCAGCTTAGATGTTGGGGGGAGCACAGATACGCAGTATTTT.

V gene TRBV3-1 (or the pseudogene TRBV3-2) combines with J gene TRBJ2-2, with D unclear. This CDR3 is built from 12 residues. Trimming pared 7 bases from V and 3 bases from J, leaving 6 bases between. Germline V lookup: CDR1 LGHDT, CDR2 YNNKEL (reference sequence). The CDR3 bases are TGTGCCAGCATCGGTGACACCGGGGAGCTGTTTTTT. Protein sequence: CASIGDTGELFF.

The V call is TRBV7-2, the J call TRBJ2-7, with 7 bases aligning to TRBD1. Germline V gene data show CDR1 as SGHTA and CDR2 as FQGNSA. This CDR3 has 15 residues. The V segment lost 3 bases and the J segment 0 bases; nucleotides outside the gene matches: 5. CDR3 loop: CASSFPGQSSYEQYF. CDR3 DNA: TGTGCCAGCAGCTTTCCGGGACAGAGCTCCTACGAGCAGTACTTC.

A few counts support this clone. This chain uses TRBV19 with TRBJ2-7, with D possibly being TRBD2 (6 bases). Germline CDR1 is LNHDA and CDR2 is SQIVND (reference sequence). Trimming cost V 1 base and J 2 bases, with 21 bases left between them. The length of the CDR3 is 18 residues. CDR3 in DNA: TGTGCCAGTAGTATAGCCCAGGAGACTTGCGGGATTGCCTACGAGCAGTACTTC. This gives the protein CASSIAQETCGIAYEQYF.

This chain connects TRBV4-1 to TRBJ1-1, with 7 bases identical to TRBD1. This CDR3 has 15 amino acids. Per the germline V gene, CDR1 is MGHRA and CDR2 is YSYEKL. Trimming cost V 4 bases and J 1 base; bases outside gene matches: 6. The CDR3 is CASSRLGQRNTEAFF. DNA for the CDR3: TGCGCCAGCAGCCGCCTGGGACAGAGGAACACTGAAGCTTTCTTT.

V gene TRBV5-1 combines with J gene TRBJ2-7; D may match TRBD1 or TRBD2 (5 bases each). Germline V gene data show CDR1 as SGHRS and CDR2 as YFSETQ. The CDR3 is made up of 16 amino acids. Trimming stripped 0 bases from V and 2 bases from J, with 15 bases between. The CDR3 region is CASSLASARETYEQYF. Here the CDR3 DNA reads TGCGCCAGCAGCTTGGCCTCGGCCAGGGAGACCTACGAGCAGTACTTC.

The genes are TRBV30 and TRBJ1-1; D unclear. The CDR3 runs 14 residues. Germline CDR1 and CDR2: GTSNPN and SVGIG (reference sequence). Trimming took off 0 bases at V and 3 bases at J, with 11 bases between the two ends. CDR3 DNA sequence: TGTGCCTGGAGTGTATCTCGGAGGGACACTGAAGCTTTCTTT. Translated: CAWSVSRRDTEAFF. The full variable domain, rest sourced from reference TRBV30 and TRBJ1-1, is SQTIHQWPATLVQPVGSPLSLECTVEGTSNPNLYWYRQAAGRGLQLLFYSVGIGQISSEVPQNLSASRPQDRQFILSSKKLLLSDSGFYLCAWSVSRRDTEAFFGQGTRLTVV.

The CDR3 spells CASRGPYEQYF. In DNA, the CDR3 is TGTGCCAGTAGAGGGCCCTACGAGCAGTACTTC. The chain recombines TRBV6-5 with TRBJ2-7; D might be TRBD2 (5 bases). Between the trimmed V and J ends, which lost 9 bases and 2 bases, there was a span of 8 bases. In germline, CDR1 is MNHEY, CDR2 SVGAGI. The CDR3 length is 11 residues.

The chain carries TRBV9 and TRBJ1-3, with D hard to call. The CDR3 has 17 amino acids. Germline CDR1 is SGDLS and CDR2 is YYNGEE. The V and J ends lost 0 bases and 6 bases respectively, with 19 bases between them. CDR3 nucleotides: TGTGCCAGCAGCGTAGCTGCCGACCGAACTGCGGAAAACACCATATATTTT. Protein product: CASSVAADRTAENTIYF.

J is TRBJ1-1 and V is TRBV6-5; D gene ambiguous. Germline V gene sequence: CDR1 MNHEY, CDR2 SVGAGI. CDR3 length equals 13 residues. V was shortened by 4 bases and J by 1 base, with 7 bases between the two germline ends. The CDR3 reads CASSSGRNTEAFF. In nucleotides, the CDR3 is TGTGCCAGCAGTTCGGGCAGGAACACTGAAGCTTTCTTT.

This clone was seen only once. The V call is TRBV2, the J call TRBJ1-5; maybe TRBD1 (6 bases). V lost 5 bases, J lost 6 bases, and 14 bases lay in between. The germline V gene encodes CDR1 SNHLY and CDR2 FYNNEI. The CDR3 is made up of 14 amino acids. Here the CDR3 reads CASSPDSNPQPQHF. CDR3 nucleotides: TGTGCCAGCAGTCCGGACAGCAACCCTCAGCCCCAGCATTTT.

The V call is TRBV19, the J call TRBJ1-2; D possibly corresponds to TRBD1 (5 bases). This CDR3 is 16 amino acids long. Trimming took 3 bases from V and 3 from J, leaving 17 bases between them. Germline CDR1 LNHDA, CDR2 SQIVND (reference sequence). As DNA, the CDR3 is TGTGCCAGTAGTATGGGAAGTCGGGGCCAAGACTATGGCTACACCTTC. It specifies CASSMGSRGQDYGYTF.

The V gene is TRBV6-1, the J gene TRBJ1-6; D remains unclear. Germline V lookup: CDR1 MNHNS, CDR2 SASEGT. CDR3 length: 13 residues. V lost 2 bases, J lost 8 bases, and 7 bases lay in between. Here the CDR3 reads CASSEFTHSPLHF. DNA of the CDR3: TGTGCCAGCAGTGAATTCACTCATTCACCCCTCCACTTT.

The V and J genes are TRBV4-1 and TRBJ2-2; 7 positions agree with TRBD2. The V gene end was trimmed by 2 bases and the J gene end by 0 bases; junction bases not matched to a gene: 18. The CDR3 totals 21 residues. The germline V gene encodes CDR1 MGHRA and CDR2 YSYEKL. CDR3 loop: CASSQRLGRGLTITNTGELFF. CDR3 nucleotides: TGCGCCAGCAGCCAAAGATTGGGGAGGGGCCTTACTATAACGAACACCGGGGAGCTGTTTTTT.

The chain joins TRBV19 to TRBJ1-2; 9 bases are a match to TRBD1. CDR1 and CDR2 (germline): LNHDA, SQIVND (reference sequence). The CDR3 covers 15 residues. The trim removed 4 bases at V and 3 bases at J, leaving 6 bases unmatched. DNA for the CDR3: TGTGCCAGTAGTACGCCACAGGGGGCGGACTATGGCTACACCTTC. Amino acid sequence: CASSTPQGADYGYTF.

The J gene is TRBJ1-2, the V gene TRBV20-1; D is unclear. Germline V gene lookup returns CDR1 DFQATT and CDR2 SNEGSKA (reference sequence). Trimming stripped 5 bases from V and 8 bases from J, with 9 bases between. The CDR3 contains 10 residues. In DNA, the CDR3 is TGCAGTGCTCCGACATGGGGCTACACCTTC. It specifies CSAPTWGYTF.

The rearrangement joins TRBV6-5 to TRBJ2-4; perhaps D is TRBD1 or TRBD2 (6 bases each). V lost 0 bases to trimming and J lost 4 bases, with 13 bases between them. This CDR3 is 16 amino acids long. Germline CDR1 and CDR2: MNHEY and SVGAGI. The CDR3 sequence: CASSYSLGGGKNIQYF. The CDR3 DNA reads as TGTGCCAGCAGTTACTCGCTAGGAGGGGGAAAAAACATTCAGTACTTC.

This chain joins TRBV3-1 (or the pseudogene TRBV3-2) and TRBJ1-2; 7 bases map to TRBD1. Trimming removed 4 bases from V and 4 bases from J; junction bases left unmatched: 6. The CDR3 runs 14 residues. CDR1 is LGHDT and CDR2 is YNNKEL in the germline V gene (reference sequence). The CDR3 here is CASSRGQEFYGYTF. The CDR3 nucleotides read TGTGCCAGCAGCCGCGGACAGGAATTCTATGGCTACACCTTC.

This chain connects TRBV5-1 to TRBJ1-4, with 8 bases fitting TRBD1. Unmatched junction bases numbered 11, after V lost 4 bases and J lost 6 bases. In germline, CDR1 is SGHRS, CDR2 YFSETQ. The CDR3 extends over 16 amino acids. The CDR3 region is CASSARQGSDYEKLFF. Written as DNA, the CDR3 is TGCGCCAGCAGCGCCCGACAGGGGTCGGATTATGAAAAACTGTTTTTT. Filled out from reference TRBV5-1 and TRBJ1-4, the complete variable domain reads KAGVTQTPRYLIKTRGQQVTLSCSPISGHRSVSWYQQTPGQGLQFLFEYFSETQRNKGNFPGRFSGRQFSNSRSEMNVSTLELGDSALYLCASSARQGSDYEKLFFGSGTQLSVL.

The rearrangement uses TRBV24-1 and TRBJ2-2; 11 bases map to TRBD2. Germline-derived CDR1 and CDR2 are KGHDR and SFDVKD. CDR3 size: 17 residues. J gave up 4 bases and V 5 bases, and 8 bases lay outside the gene matches. The DNA for the CDR3 is TGTGCCACCAGTGTGTCTAGCGGGGGGTCGGGCACCGGGGAGCTGTTTTTT. This translates into CATSVSSGGSGTGELFF.

The chain employs TRBV6-5 and TRBJ2-1; no clear D. Germline V gene data show CDR1 as MNHEY and CDR2 as SVGAGI. The CDR3 is made up of 13 amino acids. The germline V and J ends were trimmed by 7 bases and 7 bases, with 14 bases remaining between them. CDR3 residues: CASTPPQRNEQFF. In DNA form, the CDR3 reads TGTGCCAGCACCCCCCCACAAAGGAATGAGCAGTTCTTC.